This is a list of T cell receptor beta chains from one sample in a study of blood T cells in healthy people across ages. MiXCR was run by TCRdb on the 5' RACE reads, yielding one entry per CDR3 protein. The sample has around 800,000 distinct CDR3 sequences; roughly 25% are singletons. The same sample was also studied in work on T cells of mothers and their children.

Sample: blood. All receptors come from a boy aged 5-17 years in good health. Both conserved end residues are part of each CDR3.

V gene	J gene	CDR3 protein
TRBV6-5	TRBJ2-3	CASSYLPASSTDTQYF
TRBV20-1	TRBJ2-1	CSARTSGSSYNEQFF
TRBV6-5	TRBJ1-1	CASSYTPFGGSTEAFF
TRBV27	TRBJ2-7	CASSLSGVAAYEQYF
TRBV6-1	TRBJ1-1	CASSEGAVNTEAFF
TRBV11-2	TRBJ2-5	CASSLSAGPPQETQYF
TRBV12-3/TRBV12-4	TRBJ2-3	CASSWGRTDAQYF
TRBV5-6	-	CASSLWRNEQYF
TRBV10-3	TRBJ2-6	CAVRDGYGANVLTF
TRBV20-1	TRBJ2-3	CSAPSGATDTQYF
TRBV11-2	TRBJ1-1	CASSPLASNTGAFF
TRBV7-9	TRBJ2-7	CASSPRTGRGEQYF
TRBV12-3/TRBV12-4	TRBJ2-2	CASSYTGELFF
TRBV7-9	TRBJ2-5	CASNFMTAQETQYF